This T cell receptor beta chain came from a study of blood T cell repertoires in COVID-19. Study as a whole: Researchers got acute and convalescent COVID-19 samples from the United States, Italy and Spain. PBMCs, B-cell-depleted T cells, or T cells provided the cDNA or gDNA that made up the material.

Sequencing was performed with immunoSEQ multiplex PCR; in TCRdb, only in-frame clones are kept and a portion is missing. Here the sample spans 280,000 or so clones, around 86% being singletons. Trimming at V came to 6 bases and at J to 6 bases, leaving 9 bases not matched to a gene. CDR1 and CDR2 from the germline V gene are LGHDT and YNNKEL (reference sequence). The CDR3 loop spans 15 amino acids. This chain joins TRBV3-1 (or the pseudogene TRBV3-2) and TRBJ2-5; 11 nucleotides align to TRBD1. This receptor was taken from a woman in her thirties who had recovered from COVID-19. Material: peripheral blood. The CDR3 sequence is CASRNRDRGWQTQYF. The DNA for the CDR3 is TGTGCCAGCAGAAACCGGGACAGGGGGTGGCAGACCCAGTACTTC.